These T cell receptor beta chains were read from a single sample in a study of kidney transplant recipient with SARS-CoV-2 infection. One entry per CDR3 protein, called by TCRdb with MiXCR from the reads. The sample has some 220,000 distinct CDR3 sequences; less than 35% are singletons. Sequencing used a blood sample, obtained at baseline and on day 111 from a kidney transplant recipient. The receptors were sampled from a male patient in his 30s who had COVID-19 and was a kidney transplant recipient. Some T cells may trace back to the graft donor. CDR3s include the opening cysteine and the closing phenylalanine or tryptophan. A D gene is named only where the DNA matches it firmly. Clone size is shown for a subset of rows, as once, few, many or a class of expanded clone.

TRBV10-3	TRBD1	many	TRBJ2-7	TGTGCCATCAGTGTGTCCAGGGGGCAGTACGAGCAGTACTTC	CAISVSRGQYEQYF
TRBV20-1	TRBD1	.	TRBJ1-1	TGCAGTGCTAGAGACCCAGGACAGGGGAACACTGAAGCTTTCTTT	CSARDPGQGNTEAFF
TRBV7-2	.	many	TRBJ2-7	TGTGCCAGCAGCCGGTACTACGAGCAGTACTTC	CASSRYYEQYF
TRBV6-5	TRBD2	many	TRBJ2-2	TGTGCCAGCAGTTACTCTGCACTAGCGCCTACCGGGGAGCTGTTTTTT	CASSYSALAPTGELFF
TRBV4-2	TRBD1	many	TRBJ1-2	TGTGCCAGCAGCCAAACGACAGGGGGTTATGGCTACACCTTC	CASSQTTGGYGYTF
TRBV5-4	.	.	TRBJ2-6	TGTGCCAGCAATAGGGAGGCCGGCTCTGGGGCCAACGTCCTGACTTTC	CASNREAGSGANVLTF
TRBV3-1	.	many	TRBJ2-5	TGTGCCAGCAGCATGGCCGATCCCATTTCTTTCTCTGAGACCCAGTACTTC	CASSMADPISFSETQYF
TRBV5-1	.	few	TRBJ1-2	TGCGCCAGCATAAAGGTATCGGTTCGAAAGACCTATGGCTACACCTTC	CASIKVSVRKTYGYTF
TRBV5-5	.	few	TRBJ1-4	TGTGCCAGCAGCTTGGCCCCGGGGATGAATGAAAAACTGTTTTTT	CASSLAPGMNEKLFF
TRBV7-6	.	many	TRBJ1-3	TGTGCCAGCAGCACACCTAGACAGGACTCTGGAAACACCATATATTTT	CASSTPRQDSGNTIYF
TRBV18	TRBD1	.	TRBJ2-1	TGTGCCAGCTCCTCGGCGGCCGGGACAGGGGGGAACAATGAGCAGTTCTTC	CASSSAAGTGGNNEQFF
TRBV28	.	many	TRBJ2-7	TGTGCCAGCAGCCAGGGCCCCTGGGAGCAGTACTTC	CASSQGPWEQYF
TRBV5-6	.	many	TRBJ1-2	TGTGCCAGCAGCGTGGGCGACCCTAACTATGGCTACACCTTC	CASSVGDPNYGYTF
TRBV6-5	.	.	TRBJ2-5	TGTGCCCGCAGTGAAAGCTGGGAAAAGACCCAGTACTTC	CARSESWEKTQYF
TRBV20-1	.	many	TRBJ2-7	TGCAGTGCTAGAGGACGGACCTACGAGCAGTACTTC	CSARGRTYEQYF
TRBV3-2	.	many	TRBJ2-7	TGTGCCAGCAGCCTACGACAGGGAGTAGGGGAGCAGTACTTC	CASSLRQGVGEQYF
TRBV9	.	many	TRBJ1-1	TGTGCCAGCAGCGTAGACCCTGGGCCTTCCGTAGGGATTAAGGGCACTGAAGCTTTCTTT	CASSVDPGPSVGIKGTEAFF
TRBV28	TRBD2	.	TRBJ2-1	TGTGCCAGCAGTTTTGCGTTTAGCGGGGGAGGGGCAAATGAGCAGTTCTTC	CASSFAFSGGGANEQFF
TRBV6-9	.	.	TRBJ2-6	TGTGCCAGCAGTTCATGGGGGGCCTTACGACAAAGTCGGGCCAACGTCCTGACTTTC	CASSSWGALRQSRANVLTF
TRBV9	.	many	TRBJ2-5	TGTGCCAGCAGCCCCGGGGTCCAAGAGACCCAGTACTTC	CASSPGVQETQYF
TRBV4-1	TRBD1	.	TRBJ1-1	TGCGCCAGCAGCCCTGGGACAGGAGCTTTCTTT	CASSPGTGAFF
TRBV7-3	.	.	TRBJ1-2	TGTGCCAGCGGCTTAGAGGGGACCGTCTATGGCTACACCTTC	CASGLEGTVYGYTF
TRBV20-1	TRBD2	many	TRBJ2-7	TGCAGTGCTAGAGGCGGTTGGCGGGAGAGCTCCTACGAGCAGTACTTC	CSARGGWRESSYEQYF
TRBV7-9	TRBD1	many	TRBJ1-1	TGTGCCAGCAGCGGGGGGCAGGGGGCGCCTGGCACTGAAGCTTTCTTT	CASSGGQGAPGTEAFF
TRBV7-3	.	many	TRBJ1-6	TGTGCCAGCAGCTTAAACGGGGAGTCACCCCTCCACTTT	CASSLNGESPLHF
TRBV5-1	.	many	TRBJ1-3	TGCGCCAGCAGCTTGGAGGCCGACTCTGGAAACACCATATATTTT	CASSLEADSGNTIYF
TRBV9	.	many	TRBJ2-7	TGTGCCAGCAGCGGAAGCTCCTACGAGCAGTACTTC	CASSGSSYEQYF
TRBV4-2	TRBD2	many	TRBJ2-7	TGTGCCAGCAGCCATGGACTAGGACCAGGCGAGCAGTACTTC	CASSHGLGPGEQYF
TRBV5-1	.	.	TRBJ1-2	TGCGCCAGCAGGGGAAGATCGGTTCGAAAGACCTATGGCTACACCTTC	CASRGRSVRKTYGYTF
TRBV20-1	TRBD2	many	TRBJ2-3	TGCAGTGCTAGAGATCAAGGGAGGGCCGGCGTTACAGATACGCAGTATTTT	CSARDQGRAGVTDTQYF
TRBV21-1	.	many	TRBJ2-3	TGTGCCAGCAGTGCGGGTGTAGCTACAGTCATGCAAGATACGCAGTATTTT	CASSAGVATVMQDTQYF
TRBV28	.	.	TRBJ2-1	TGTGCCAGCAGAATTCATGGGGGGAACAATGAGCAGTTCTTC	CASRIHGGNNEQFF
TRBV9	TRBD1	many	TRBJ1-1	TGTGCCAGCAGCGTAGGGTCAGGACAGGGACACACTGAAGCTTTCTTT	CASSVGSGQGHTEAFF
TRBV6-5	.	many	TRBJ1-2	TGTGCCAGCAGTTACTCGAGTTCAGGGAACTATGGCTACACCTTC	CASSYSSSGNYGYTF
TRBV2	TRBD2	many	TRBJ2-5	TGTGCCAGCACCCTAGCAGGCCAGGGAGGGCAAGAGACCCAGTACTTC	CASTLAGQGGQETQYF
TRBV7-6	.	few	TRBJ2-1	TGTGCCAGCAGCTTCATGGATGAGCAGTTCTTC	CASSFMDEQFF
TRBV6-2/TRBV6-3	.	few	TRBJ1-1	TGTGCCAGCAGTTATCATCATCAGAGGCCATGGTCGAACACTGAAGCTTTCTTT	CASSYHHQRPWSNTEAFF
TRBV15	.	many	TRBJ1-2	TGTGCCACCAGCGGCGTCCGAAGGTGTGGAAAGACCTATGGCTACACCTTC	CATSGVRRCGKTYGYTF
TRBV4-3	.	many	TRBJ1-2	TGCGCCAGCAGCGAGCAGCGAGGACGTCGAAAGACCTATGGCTACACCTTC	CASSEQRGRRKTYGYTF
TRBV7-9	.	many	TRBJ2-3	TGTGCCAGCAGCTTGGAGGGCTCCACAGATACGCAGTATTTT	CASSLEGSTDTQYF
TRBV20-1	.	.	TRBJ2-5	TGCAGTGCTAGAGATAGTCAGGAGGCGGGGGAGACCCAGTACTTC	CSARDSQEAGETQYF
TRBV2	.	many	TRBJ1-2	TGTGCCAGCAGTGAAGGGGGGACTCGGGGCTACACCTTC	CASSEGGTRGYTF
TRBV29-1	TRBD1	many	TRBJ2-1	TGCAGCGTTGAAGCAGGGGGCGGATACAATGAGCAGTTCTTC	CSVEAGGGYNEQFF
TRBV7-6	TRBD2	once	TRBJ2-3	TGTGCCAACAGCTTAGGCCCGGGACTAGGGTACACAGATACGCAGTATTTT	CANSLGPGLGYTDTQYF
TRBV6-2/TRBV6-3	.	many	TRBJ1-2	TGTGCCAGCAGTGACGGCACCTGCATCGGAAAGACCTATGGCTACACCTTC	CASSDGTCIGKTYGYTF
TRBV11-3	.	many	TRBJ2-7	TGTGCCAGCAGCCCCCCCTCAGGGTTGTACGAGCAGTACTTC	CASSPPSGLYEQYF
TRBV7-8	.	many	TRBJ1-2	TGTGCCAGCAGCAAGGTACCGTTTACCCGAAAGACCTATGGCTACACCTTC	CASSKVPFTRKTYGYTF